This T cell receptor beta chain was retrieved from a study of OX40 agonist ivuxolimab in advanced cancers. At the level of the whole study: Ivuxolimab, which targeted the costimulatory receptor OX40 (CD134), was an agonistic, fully human IgG2 monoclonal antibody. The purpose of peripheral TCRbeta sequencing was to test whether ivuxolimab changed TCR sequence diversity and led to clonal T-cell expansion. Of the roughly 52 dose-escalation patients, hepatocellular carcinoma was present in some 19, melanoma in some 15, renal cell carcinoma in 9 and head and neck cancer in 9. The paper reports the monotherapy dose-escalation portion (N of about 50 patients) of the phase I ivuxolimab trial. The dose-escalation cohort was about 83% male with a mean age of around 64 years, ranging from roughly 23 to 80. Intravenous ivuxolimab was administered to patients every 2 weeks at six dose levels: 0.01, 0.1, 0.3, 1.5, 3 and 10 mg/kg. Partial responses occurred in three dose-escalation patients, of whom one had hepatocellular carcinoma and two had cutaneous melanoma. Patients were allowed to have had prior anti-PD-1, anti-PD-L1 or anti-CTLA-4 therapy, and approximately 40% of the dose-escalation patients had been treated with checkpoint inhibitors.

Genomic DNA was isolated from the sorted cells so that the TCRbeta CDR3 region could be sequenced. TCRbeta CDR3 regions were sequenced using the immunoSEQ Assay. This immuneACCESS table, as held by TCRdb, lists in-frame sequences with V and J called but not all clones. Of the missing ones, under half trace to an unresolved V gene in checked studies; the others have no known cause. A total of about 82,000 clones appear in this sample, about 90% of them only once. The ten largest make up roughly 8.6% of the sample. The trial excluded patients who had a history of autoimmune disease or were on systemic immunosuppression. In every dose cohort, peripheral blood was drawn for TCR sequencing at baseline, cycle 4 day 1, and cycle 7 day 1. The samples were taken from a phase I, first-in-human, multicenter, open-label dose-escalation trial of ivuxolimab. The trial enrolled adults with locally advanced or metastatic head and neck squamous cell, hepatocellular, melanoma or renal cell carcinoma. Before TCR sequencing, CD4+ T cells and CD8+ T cells from peripheral blood were sorted into separate populations.

What the study reported, not specific to this receptor: Low levels of normalized T-cell clonal expansion were also shown by some nonresponding patients. The antigen specificity of the clonally expanded peripheral T cells was not determined. Partial responders in the 0.1-3.0 mg/kg groups had among the lowest normalized peripheral clonal expansion, especially among CD8+ T cells. At doses from 0.1 to 3.0 mg/kg, clonal expansion was seen in both CD4+ and CD8+ blood T cells between baseline and week 6. After ivuxolimab, CD8+ T cells had more expanded clones than CD4+ T cells on average.

This clone was seen only once. Its antigen remains unidentified. No base quality values were provided; no much bigger clone lies one nucleotide off. Taken from the germline V gene, the CDR1 and CDR2 loops are SGHTS and YDEGEE. V ends up 4 bases short and J 4 bases short, with an unmatched junction base count of 11. Its CDR3 holds 16 amino acids, cysteine through phenylalanine. The DNA shown is the 48-base CDR3, in frame from base 1. The chain is encoded by TRBV5-8 joined to TRBJ2-1; the central 7 bases match TRBD1. The receptor was derived from an adult with an advanced solid tumor such as melanoma, head and neck, liver or kidney cancer. This sample comprised CD4+ or CD8+ T cells sorted from blood, obtained in a trial of the OX40 agonist ivuxolimab. Read as DNA, the sequence is TGTGCCAGCAGCCCTCGCGGACAGGACTTTTACAATGAGCAGTTCTTC. This codes for CASSPRGQDFYNEQFF.